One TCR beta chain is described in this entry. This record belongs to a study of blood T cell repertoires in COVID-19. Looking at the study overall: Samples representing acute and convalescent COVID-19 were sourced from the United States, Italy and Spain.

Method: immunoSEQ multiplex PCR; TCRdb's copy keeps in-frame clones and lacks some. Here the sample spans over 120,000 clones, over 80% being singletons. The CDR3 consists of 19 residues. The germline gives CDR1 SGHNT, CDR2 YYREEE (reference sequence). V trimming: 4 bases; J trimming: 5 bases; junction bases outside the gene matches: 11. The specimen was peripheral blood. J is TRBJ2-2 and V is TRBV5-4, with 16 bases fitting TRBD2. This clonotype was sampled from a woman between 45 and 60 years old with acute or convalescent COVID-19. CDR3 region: CASSVPGTSGRAITGELFF. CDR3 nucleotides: TGTGCCAGCAGCGTGCCCGGGACTAGCGGGAGGGCCATTACCGGGGAGCTGTTTTTT.